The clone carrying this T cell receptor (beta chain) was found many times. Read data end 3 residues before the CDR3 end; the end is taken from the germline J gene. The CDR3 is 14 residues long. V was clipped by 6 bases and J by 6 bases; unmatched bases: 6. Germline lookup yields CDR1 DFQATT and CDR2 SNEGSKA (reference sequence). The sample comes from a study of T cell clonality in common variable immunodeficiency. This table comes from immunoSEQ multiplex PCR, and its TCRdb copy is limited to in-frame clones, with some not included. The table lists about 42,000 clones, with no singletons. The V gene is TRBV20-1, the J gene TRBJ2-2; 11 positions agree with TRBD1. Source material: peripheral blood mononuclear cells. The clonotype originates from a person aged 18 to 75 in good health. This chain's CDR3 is CSADGGQGAGELFF. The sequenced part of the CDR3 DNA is TGCAGTGCGGATGGGGGACAGGGGGCCGGGGAG.